The following is a TCR beta chain sequence with its context. Its antigen is as yet unknown. Profiled with immunoSEQ multiplex PCR; TCRdb holds only in-frame clones, not every one. The repertoire holds 65,000 to 95,000 clones, with around 93% as singletons. The germline V gene has CDR1 LNHNV and CDR2 YYDKDF (reference sequence). The CDR3 length is 12 residues. V lost 8 bases and J 1 base, leaving 9 bases between the germline ends. At baseline, cycle 4 day 1, and cycle 7 day 1, blood was sampled. This sample was included in a study of OX40 agonist ivuxolimab in advanced cancers. Study observations and caveats: Antigen specificity was not determined for the expanded peripheral T cells.

This material consisted of CD4+ or CD8+ T cells sorted from blood, taken in a trial of the OX40 agonist ivuxolimab. The rearrangement links TRBV15 to TRBJ2-7; D might be TRBD2 (6 bases). This TCR was sampled from an adult with an advanced solid tumor such as melanoma, head and neck, liver or kidney cancer. Written as DNA, the CDR3 is TGTGCCACCGGGCGGGATTCCTACGAGCAGTACTTC. Its translation: CATGRDSYEQYF.